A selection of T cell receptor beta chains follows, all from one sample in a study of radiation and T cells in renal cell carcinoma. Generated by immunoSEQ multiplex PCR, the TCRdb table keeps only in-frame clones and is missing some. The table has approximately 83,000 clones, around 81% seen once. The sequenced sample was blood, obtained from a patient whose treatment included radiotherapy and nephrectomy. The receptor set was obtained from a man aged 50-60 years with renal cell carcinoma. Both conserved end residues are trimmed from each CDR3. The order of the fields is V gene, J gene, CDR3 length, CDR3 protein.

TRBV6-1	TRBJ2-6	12	AISDPSGANVLT
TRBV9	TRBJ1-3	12	ASSVDAGGTTIY
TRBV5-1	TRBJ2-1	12	ASSTRTGGNEQF
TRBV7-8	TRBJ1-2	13	ASSSRTGGSQGYT
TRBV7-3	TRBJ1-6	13	ASSKNGQVDSPLH
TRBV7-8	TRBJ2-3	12	ASSLRGGADTQY
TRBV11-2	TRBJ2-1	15	ASSFDGRIYSYNEQF
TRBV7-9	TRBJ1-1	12	ASSQTGGFLEAF
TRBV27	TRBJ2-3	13	ASSSMTGTGDTQY
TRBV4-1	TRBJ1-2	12	ASSQGTGSYGYT
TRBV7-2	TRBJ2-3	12	ASRDYQSTDTQY
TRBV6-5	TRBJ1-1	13	ASSYMRARYTEAF
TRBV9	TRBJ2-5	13	ASSLFGGTRETQY
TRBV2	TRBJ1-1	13	ASSEMGAGNTEAF
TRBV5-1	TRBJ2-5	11	ASSRGLQETQY
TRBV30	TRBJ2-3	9	AWSVPDTQY
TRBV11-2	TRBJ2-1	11	ASSLQPGPEQF
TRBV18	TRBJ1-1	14	ASSPSGLLQGTEAF
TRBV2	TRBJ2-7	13	ASIPDPVKPYEQY
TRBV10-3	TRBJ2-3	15	AISESRGGEPKFGQY
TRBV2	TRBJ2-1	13	ASSDGSGRYNEQF
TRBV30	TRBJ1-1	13	AWRGGTGGITEAF